This paragraph covers one T cell receptor beta chain sequence. The antigen is undetermined. The study drew the donors from its approximately 120-subject validation cohort, separate from the approximately 700-subject first cohort. V lost 2 bases and J lost 8, with 9 bases in between. The CDR3 runs 13 residues. Germline V CDR1 and CDR2: MNHEY, SVGAGI. The sample belongs to a study of cytomegalovirus exposure and HLA in healthy donors. General study findings and limits: Using the classifier, cytomegalovirus status was reportedly diagnosed with high specificity and sensitivity.

Assay: immunoSEQ multiplex PCR; the TCRdb copy retains only in-frame clones and omits some. In the table there are 150,000 or so clones, 85% to 90% of which are singletons. The V call is TRBV6-5, the J call TRBJ1-4, with TRBD1 as a possible D gene (5 bases). Sequencing used PBMCs. The source is a woman aged 18-29 years in good health and CMV-seropositive. CDR3 sequence (DNA): TGTGCCAGCAGTTACGCGGGACGCGAAAAACTGTTTTTT. Translation gives CASSYAGREKLFF.